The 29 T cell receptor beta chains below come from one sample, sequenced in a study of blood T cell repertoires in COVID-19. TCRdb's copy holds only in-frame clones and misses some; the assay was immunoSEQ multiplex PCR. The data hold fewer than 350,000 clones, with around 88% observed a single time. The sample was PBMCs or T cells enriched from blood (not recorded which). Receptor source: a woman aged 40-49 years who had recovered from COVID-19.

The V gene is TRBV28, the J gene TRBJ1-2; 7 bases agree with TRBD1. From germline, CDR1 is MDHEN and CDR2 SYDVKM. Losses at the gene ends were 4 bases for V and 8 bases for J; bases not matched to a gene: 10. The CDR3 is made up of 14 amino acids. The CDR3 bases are TGTGCCAGCAGTTCCCTAGGGGGCGCTTGGGGCTACACCTTC. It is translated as CASSSLGGAWGYTF.

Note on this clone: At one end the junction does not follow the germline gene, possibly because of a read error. The CDR3 coding sequence is TGTGCCAGCAGCTTAGCGTTAGGGGTGAAGACTGAAGCTTTCTTT. Its translation: CASSLALGVKTEAFF. The chain links TRBV7-6 to TRBJ1-1, with a tentative D call TRBD1 (5 bases). The germline V gene has CDR1 SGHVS and CDR2 FNYEAQ. The length of the CDR3 is 15 residues.

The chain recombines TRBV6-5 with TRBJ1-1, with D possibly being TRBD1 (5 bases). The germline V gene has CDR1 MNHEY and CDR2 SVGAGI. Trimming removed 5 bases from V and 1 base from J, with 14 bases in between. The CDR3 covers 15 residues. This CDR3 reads CASSPRQMRNTEAFF. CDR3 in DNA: TGTGCCAGCAGTCCAAGACAGATGAGGAACACTGAAGCTTTCTTT.

Here the CDR3 DNA reads TGTGCCAGTACCCCGGGGGGGCGCGGGGAGCTGTTTTTT. Amino acid sequence: CASTPGGRGELFF. The chain couples TRBV19 to TRBJ2-2, with TRBD2 identical over 8 bases. The germline gives CDR1 LNHDA, CDR2 SQIVND (reference sequence). V shed 7 bases, J shed 7 bases, and the junction held 5 bases outside the gene matches. The CDR3 is 13 residues long.

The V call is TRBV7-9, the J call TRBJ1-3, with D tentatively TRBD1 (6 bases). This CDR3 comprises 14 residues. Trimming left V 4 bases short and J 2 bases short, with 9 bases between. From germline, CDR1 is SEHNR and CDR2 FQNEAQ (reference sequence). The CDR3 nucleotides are TGTGCCAGCAGCTCGGGGACAACTGGAAACACCATATATTTT. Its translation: CASSSGTTGNTIYF.

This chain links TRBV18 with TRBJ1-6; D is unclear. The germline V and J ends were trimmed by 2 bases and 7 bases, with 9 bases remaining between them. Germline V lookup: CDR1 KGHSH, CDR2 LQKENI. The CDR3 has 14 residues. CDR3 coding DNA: TGTGCCAGCTCACCAAACAGCCGCAATTCACCCCTCCACTTT. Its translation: CASSPNSRNSPLHF.

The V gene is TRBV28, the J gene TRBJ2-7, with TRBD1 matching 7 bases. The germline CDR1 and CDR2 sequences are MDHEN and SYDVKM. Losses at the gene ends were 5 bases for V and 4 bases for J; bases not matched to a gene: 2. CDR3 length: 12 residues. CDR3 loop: CASSDRAYEQYF. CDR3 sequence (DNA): TGTGCCAGCAGTGACAGGGCTTACGAGCAGTACTTC.

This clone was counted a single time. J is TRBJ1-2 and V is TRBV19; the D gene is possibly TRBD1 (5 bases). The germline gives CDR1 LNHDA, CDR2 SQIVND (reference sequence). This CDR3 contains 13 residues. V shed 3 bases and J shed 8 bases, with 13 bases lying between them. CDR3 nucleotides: TGTGCCAGTAGTATCAGCCTTAGGGGAGGCTACACCTTC. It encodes CASSISLRGGYTF.

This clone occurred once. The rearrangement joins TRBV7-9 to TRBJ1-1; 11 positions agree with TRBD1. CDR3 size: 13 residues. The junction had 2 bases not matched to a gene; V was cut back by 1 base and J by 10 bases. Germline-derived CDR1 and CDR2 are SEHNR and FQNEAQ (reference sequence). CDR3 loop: CASSLGGQGVAFF. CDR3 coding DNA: TGTGCCAGCAGCTTAGGGGGACAGGGGGTAGCTTTCTTT. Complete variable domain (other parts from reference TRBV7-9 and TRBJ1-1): DTGVSQNPRHKITKRGQNVTFRCDPISEHNRLYWYRQTLGQGPEFLTYFQNEAQLEKSRLLSDRFSAERPKGSFSTLEIQRTEQGDSAMYLCASSLGGQGVAFFGQGTRLTVV.

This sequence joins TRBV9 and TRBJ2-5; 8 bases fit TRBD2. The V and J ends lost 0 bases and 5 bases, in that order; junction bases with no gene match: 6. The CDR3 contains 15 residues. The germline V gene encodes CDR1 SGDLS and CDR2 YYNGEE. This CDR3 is CASSVGRAGVETQYF. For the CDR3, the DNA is TGTGCCAGCAGCGTAGGCCGAGCGGGAGTGGAGACCCAGTACTTC.

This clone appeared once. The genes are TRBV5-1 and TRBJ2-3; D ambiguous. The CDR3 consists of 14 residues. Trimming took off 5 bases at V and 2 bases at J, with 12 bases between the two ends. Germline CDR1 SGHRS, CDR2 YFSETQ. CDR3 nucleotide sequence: TGCGCCAGCAGGTTACAGAGCTACACAGATACGCAGTATTTT. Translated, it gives CASRLQSYTDTQYF.

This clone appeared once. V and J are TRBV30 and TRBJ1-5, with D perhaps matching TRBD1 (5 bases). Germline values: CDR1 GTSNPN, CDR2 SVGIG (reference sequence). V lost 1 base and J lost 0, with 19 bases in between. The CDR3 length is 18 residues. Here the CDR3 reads CAWSARNLRTLSNQPQHF. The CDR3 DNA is TGTGCCTGGAGTGCACGAAACCTTAGGACACTTAGCAATCAGCCCCAGCATTTT. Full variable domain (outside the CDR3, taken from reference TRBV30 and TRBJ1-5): SQTIHQWPATLVQPVGSPLSLECTVEGTSNPNLYWYRQAAGRGLQLLFYSVGIGQISSEVPQNLSASRPQDRQFILSSKKLLLSDSGFYLCAWSARNLRTLSNQPQHFGDGTRLSIL.

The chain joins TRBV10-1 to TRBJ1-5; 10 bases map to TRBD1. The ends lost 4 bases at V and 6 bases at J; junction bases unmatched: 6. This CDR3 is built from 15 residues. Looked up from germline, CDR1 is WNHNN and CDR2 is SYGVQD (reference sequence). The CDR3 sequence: CASSGRQGAGQPQHF. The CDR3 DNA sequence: TGCGCCAGCAGTGGACGACAGGGGGCCGGTCAGCCCCAGCATTTT.

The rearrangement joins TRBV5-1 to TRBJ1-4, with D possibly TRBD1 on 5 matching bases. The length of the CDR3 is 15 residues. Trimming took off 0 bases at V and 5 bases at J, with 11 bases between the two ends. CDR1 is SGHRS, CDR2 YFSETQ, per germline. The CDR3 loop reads CASSLGSRVNEKLFF. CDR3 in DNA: TGCGCCAGCAGCTTGGGTAGCAGGGTCAATGAAAAACTGTTTTTT.

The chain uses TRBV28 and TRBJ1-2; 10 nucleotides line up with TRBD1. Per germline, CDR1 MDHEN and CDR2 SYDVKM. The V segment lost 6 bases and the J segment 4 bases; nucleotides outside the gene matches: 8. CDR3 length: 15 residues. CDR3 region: CASRTPGQGFYGYTF. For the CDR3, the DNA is TGTGCCAGCAGAACACCGGGACAGGGGTTCTATGGCTACACCTTC.

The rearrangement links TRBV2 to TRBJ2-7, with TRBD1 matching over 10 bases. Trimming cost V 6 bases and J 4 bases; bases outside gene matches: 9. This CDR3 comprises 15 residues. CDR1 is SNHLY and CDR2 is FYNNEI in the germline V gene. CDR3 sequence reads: CASSPGTGVSYEQYF. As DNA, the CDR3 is TGTGCCAGCAGCCCCGGGACAGGGGTTTCTTACGAGCAGTACTTC.

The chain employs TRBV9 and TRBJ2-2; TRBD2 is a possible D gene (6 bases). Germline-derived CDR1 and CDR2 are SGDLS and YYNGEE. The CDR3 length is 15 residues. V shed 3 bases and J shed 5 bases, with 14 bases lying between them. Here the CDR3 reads CASSALGGRTGELFF. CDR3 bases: TGTGCCAGCAGCGCCCTTGGGGGGAGAACCGGGGAGCTGTTTTTT.

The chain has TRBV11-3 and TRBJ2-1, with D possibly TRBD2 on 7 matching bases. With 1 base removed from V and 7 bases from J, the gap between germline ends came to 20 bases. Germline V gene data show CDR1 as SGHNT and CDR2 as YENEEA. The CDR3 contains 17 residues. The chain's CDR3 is CASSLGTGGGGVNEQFF. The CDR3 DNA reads TGTGCCAGCAGCTTAGGAACCGGAGGGGGGGGAGTGAATGAGCAGTTCTTC.

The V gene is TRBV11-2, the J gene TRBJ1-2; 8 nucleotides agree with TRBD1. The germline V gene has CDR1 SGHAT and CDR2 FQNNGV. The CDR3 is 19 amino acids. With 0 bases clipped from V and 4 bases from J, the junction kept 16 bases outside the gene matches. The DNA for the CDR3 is TGTGCCAGCAGCTTAGATCGGGTCCGGTGGGGGACAGGACTCTATGGCTACACCTTC. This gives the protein CASSLDRVRWGTGLYGYTF.

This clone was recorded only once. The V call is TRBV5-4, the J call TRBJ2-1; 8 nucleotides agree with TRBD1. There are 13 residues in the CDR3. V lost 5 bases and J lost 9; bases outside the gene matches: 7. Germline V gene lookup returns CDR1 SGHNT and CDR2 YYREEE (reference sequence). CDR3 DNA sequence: TGTGCCAGCAGTCAGGACAGGGATGGTGAGCAGTTCTTC. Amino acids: CASSQDRDGEQFF.

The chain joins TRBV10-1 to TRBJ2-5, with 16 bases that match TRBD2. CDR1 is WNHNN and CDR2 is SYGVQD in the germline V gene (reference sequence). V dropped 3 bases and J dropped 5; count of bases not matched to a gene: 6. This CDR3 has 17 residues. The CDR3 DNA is TGCGCCAGCAGTGACCCGGGACTAGCGGGAGGGAAGGAGACCCAGTACTTC. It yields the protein CASSDPGLAGGKETQYF.

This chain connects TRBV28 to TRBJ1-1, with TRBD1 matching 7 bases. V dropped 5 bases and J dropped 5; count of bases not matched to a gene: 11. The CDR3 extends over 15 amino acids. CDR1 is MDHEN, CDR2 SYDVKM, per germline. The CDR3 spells CASSAPGGSGTEAFF. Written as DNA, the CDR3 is TGTGCCAGCAGTGCCCCAGGGGGGTCGGGGACTGAAGCTTTCTTT.

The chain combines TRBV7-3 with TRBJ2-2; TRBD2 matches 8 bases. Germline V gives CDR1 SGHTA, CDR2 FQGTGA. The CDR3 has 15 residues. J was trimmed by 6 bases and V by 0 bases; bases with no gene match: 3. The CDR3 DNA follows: TGTGCCAGCAGCTTAACGGCGACTAGCGCCGGGGAGCTGTTTTTT. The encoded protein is CASSLTATSAGELFF.

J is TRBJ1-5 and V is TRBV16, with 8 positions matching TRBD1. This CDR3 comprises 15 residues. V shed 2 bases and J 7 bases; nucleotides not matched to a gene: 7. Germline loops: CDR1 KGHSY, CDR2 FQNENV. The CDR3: CASSQGMDREQPQHF. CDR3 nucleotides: TGTGCCAGCAGCCAAGGGATGGACAGGGAACAGCCCCAGCATTTT.

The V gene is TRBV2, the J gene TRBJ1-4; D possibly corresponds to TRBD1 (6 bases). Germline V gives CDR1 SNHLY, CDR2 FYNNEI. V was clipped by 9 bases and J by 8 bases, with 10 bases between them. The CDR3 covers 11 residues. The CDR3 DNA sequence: TGTGCCAGTACCACAGGGGAAAAACTGTTTTTT. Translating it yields CASTTGEKLFF.

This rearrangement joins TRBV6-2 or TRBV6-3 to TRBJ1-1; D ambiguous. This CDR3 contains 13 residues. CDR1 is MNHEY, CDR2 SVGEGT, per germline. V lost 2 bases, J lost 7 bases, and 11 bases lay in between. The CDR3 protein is CASSYGRAVEAFF. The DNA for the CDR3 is TGTGCCAGCAGTTACGGGAGGGCAGTTGAAGCTTTCTTT.

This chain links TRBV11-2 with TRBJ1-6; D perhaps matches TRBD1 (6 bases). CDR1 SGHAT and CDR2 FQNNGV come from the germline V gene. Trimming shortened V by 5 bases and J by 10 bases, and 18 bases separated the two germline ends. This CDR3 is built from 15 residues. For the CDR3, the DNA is TGTGCCAGCAGCCCCATACAGGGAATGGAATCACCCCTCCACTTT. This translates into CASSPIQGMESPLHF.

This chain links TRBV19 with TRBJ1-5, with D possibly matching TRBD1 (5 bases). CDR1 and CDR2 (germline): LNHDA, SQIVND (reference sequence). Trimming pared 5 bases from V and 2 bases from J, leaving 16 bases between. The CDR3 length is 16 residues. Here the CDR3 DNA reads TGTGCCAGTAGTGACCAGGGTCGAGTAGGCAATCAGCCCCAGCATTTT. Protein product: CASSDQGRVGNQPQHF.

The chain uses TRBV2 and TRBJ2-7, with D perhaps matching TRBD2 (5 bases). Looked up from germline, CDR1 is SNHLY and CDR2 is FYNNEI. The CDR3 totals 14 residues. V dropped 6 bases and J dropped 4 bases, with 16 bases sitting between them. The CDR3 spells CASRFQRNVYEQYF. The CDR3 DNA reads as TGTGCCAGCAGATTCCAGCGGAATGTTTACGAGCAGTACTTC.